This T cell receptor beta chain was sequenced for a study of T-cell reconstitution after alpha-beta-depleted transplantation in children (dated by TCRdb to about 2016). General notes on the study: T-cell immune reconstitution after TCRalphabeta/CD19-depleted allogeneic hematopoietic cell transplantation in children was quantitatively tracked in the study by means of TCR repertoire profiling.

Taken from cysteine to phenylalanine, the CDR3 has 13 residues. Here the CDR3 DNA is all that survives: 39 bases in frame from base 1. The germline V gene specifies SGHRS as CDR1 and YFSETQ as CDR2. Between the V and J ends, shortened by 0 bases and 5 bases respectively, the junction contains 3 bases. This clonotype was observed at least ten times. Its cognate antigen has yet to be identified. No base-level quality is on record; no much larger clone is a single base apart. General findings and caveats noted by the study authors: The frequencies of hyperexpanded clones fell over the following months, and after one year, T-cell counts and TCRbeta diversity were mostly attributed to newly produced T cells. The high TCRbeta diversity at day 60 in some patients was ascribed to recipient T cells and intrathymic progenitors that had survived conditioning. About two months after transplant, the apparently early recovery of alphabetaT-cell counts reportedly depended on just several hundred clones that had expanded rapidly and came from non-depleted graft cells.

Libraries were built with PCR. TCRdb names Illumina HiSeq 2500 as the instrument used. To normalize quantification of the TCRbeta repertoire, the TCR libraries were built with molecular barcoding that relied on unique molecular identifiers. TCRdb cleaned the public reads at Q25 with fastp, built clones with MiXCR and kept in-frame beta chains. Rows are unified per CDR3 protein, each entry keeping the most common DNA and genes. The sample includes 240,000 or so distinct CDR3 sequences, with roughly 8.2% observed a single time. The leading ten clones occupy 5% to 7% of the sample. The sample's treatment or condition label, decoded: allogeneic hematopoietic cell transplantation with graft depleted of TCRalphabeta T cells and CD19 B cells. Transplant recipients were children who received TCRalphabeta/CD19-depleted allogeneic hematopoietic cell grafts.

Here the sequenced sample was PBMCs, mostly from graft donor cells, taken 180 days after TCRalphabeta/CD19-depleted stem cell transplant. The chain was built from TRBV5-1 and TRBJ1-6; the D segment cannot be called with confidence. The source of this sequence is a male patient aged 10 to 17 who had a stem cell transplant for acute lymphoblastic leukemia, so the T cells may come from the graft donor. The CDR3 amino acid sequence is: CASSLGDNSPLHF. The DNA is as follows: TGCGCCAGCAGCTTGGGCGATAATTCACCCCTCCACTTT.